This is a list of T cell receptor beta chains from one sample in a study of graft-versus-host responses after intestinal transplantation. Data came from immunoSEQ multiplex PCR; TCRdb stores just in-frame clones and leaves some out. The sample consists of over 100,000 clones, 85% to 95% of them appearing once. No cognate antigen is known for these TCRs. Here the sequenced sample was unstimulated CD4+ T cells sorted from spleen or lymph node cells, taken before intestinal transplant. All receptors derive from a human donor who received an intestinal transplant. CDR3s include the opening cysteine and the closing phenylalanine or tryptophan. A D gene is named only where the DNA matches it firmly. Only some rows state a clone size, as once, few, many or a class for expanded clones.

CDR3 DNA: TGTGCCGCCCAGGGCGGAAACTATGGCTACACCTTC
CDR3 protein: CAAQGGNYGYTF
V gene: TRBV6-5
clone size: NA
J gene: TRBJ1-2
D gene: NA

CDR3 DNA: TGTGCCAGTAACCCCGGGACAGGCTATAGCTCCTACGAGCAGTACTTC
CDR3 protein: CASNPGTGYSSYEQYF
V gene: TRBV19
clone size: NA
J gene: TRBJ2-7
D gene: TRBD1

CDR3 DNA: TGTGCCAGTAGTATTGTTATTCAAGAGACCCAGTACTTC
CDR3 protein: CASSIVIQETQYF
V gene: TRBV19
clone size: NA
J gene: TRBJ2-5
D gene: NA

CDR3 DNA: TGTGCCAGCACTAGACCGACAGGGAACACTGAAGCTTTCTTT
CDR3 protein: CASTRPTGNTEAFF
V gene: TRBV6-1
clone size: NA
J gene: TRBJ1-1
D gene: NA

CDR3 DNA: TGTGCCAGCAGTTCCCATGAGGCCACTGAAGCTTTCTTT
CDR3 protein: CASSSHEATEAFF
V gene: TRBV28
clone size: once
J gene: TRBJ1-1
D gene: NA

CDR3 DNA: TGTGCCAGCAGTTCGTCCGGGCACTTATCTAACTATGGCTACACCTTC
CDR3 protein: CASSSSGHLSNYGYTF
V gene: TRBV28
clone size: NA
J gene: TRBJ1-2
D gene: NA

CDR3 DNA: TGTGCCAGCAGTGAATCCCGAACAGGGAAGAACACCATATATTTT
CDR3 protein: CASSESRTGKNTIYF
V gene: TRBV6-1
clone size: NA
J gene: TRBJ1-3
D gene: NA

CDR3 DNA: TGTGCCTGGAGTGGGGAGGGGAACACTGAAGCTTTCTTT
CDR3 protein: CAWSGEGNTEAFF
V gene: TRBV30
clone size: NA
J gene: TRBJ1-1
D gene: NA

CDR3 DNA: TGTGCCAGCAGCCCTCGTTACAGGGTCCGGACAGATACGCAGTATTTT
CDR3 protein: CASSPRYRVRTDTQYF
V gene: TRBV7-6
clone size: NA
J gene: TRBJ2-3
D gene: NA

CDR3 DNA: TGTGCCAGCAGTTGGTTTTCTGGGGCCAACGTCCTGACTTTC
CDR3 protein: CASSWFSGANVLTF
V gene: TRBV6-6
clone size: once
J gene: TRBJ2-6
D gene: NA

CDR3 DNA: TGTGCCATCAGTGATCGGAGCGGGAGTACTCGGGAGCAGTACTTC
CDR3 protein: CAISDRSGSTREQYF
V gene: TRBV10-3
clone size: few
J gene: TRBJ2-7
D gene: TRBD2

CDR3 DNA: TGTGCCAGCAGCGGCGAGACAGGGATCTCCTACGAGCAGTACTTC
CDR3 protein: CASSGETGISYEQYF
V gene: TRBV5-8
clone size: few
J gene: TRBJ2-7
D gene: TRBD1

CDR3 DNA: TGTGCCAGCAGTGAAAGCGGTAACGAGCAGTACTTC
CDR3 protein: CASSESGNEQYF
V gene: TRBV6-1
clone size: NA
J gene: TRBJ2-7
D gene: NA

CDR3 DNA: TGTGCCAGCAGCCTAAAAGGAGGGACCGGGGAGCTGTTTTTT
CDR3 protein: CASSLKGGTGELFF
V gene: TRBV2
clone size: NA
J gene: TRBJ2-2
D gene: NA

CDR3 DNA: TGTGCCAGCAGCCCGACTAGCGGAACCTACAATGAGCAGTTCTTC
CDR3 protein: CASSPTSGTYNEQFF
V gene: TRBV7-3
clone size: once
J gene: TRBJ2-1
D gene: TRBD2

CDR3 DNA: TGTGCCACCAGCAGAGATCTAGATAGTCCTCTCTTC
CDR3 protein: CATSRDLDSPLF
V gene: TRBV15
clone size: once
J gene: TRBJ2-1
D gene: NA

CDR3 DNA: TGTGCCAGCAGTGAAGCGGGGGGACAGAACCTCTACGAGCAGTACTTC
CDR3 protein: CASSEAGGQNLYEQYF
V gene: TRBV6-1
clone size: NA
J gene: TRBJ2-7
D gene: NA

CDR3 DNA: TGTGCTAGCAGCACGGGGGGCTACACCTTC
CDR3 protein: CASSTGGYTF
V gene: TRBV7-7
clone size: NA
J gene: TRBJ1-2
D gene: NA

CDR3 DNA: TGCGCCAGCAGCTTGGCTATAGCGGCGTACAATGAGCAGTTCTTC
CDR3 protein: CASSLAIAAYNEQFF
V gene: TRBV5-1
clone size: NA
J gene: TRBJ2-1
D gene: NA

CDR3 DNA: TGTGCCAGCTCACCACTCACTAGCGTTACCAATGAGCAGTTCTTC
CDR3 protein: CASSPLTSVTNEQFF
V gene: TRBV18
clone size: NA
J gene: TRBJ2-1
D gene: TRBD2

CDR3 DNA: TGTGCCAGCAGCTTACGTCTCGGCCCCCGCGAGCAGTACTTC
CDR3 protein: CASSLRLGPREQYF
V gene: TRBV7-2
clone size: NA
J gene: TRBJ2-7
D gene: NA

CDR3 DNA: TGCGCCAGCAGCCAAGGAAAGGCCCGGGGGGGGGCGAGAGGCGAGCAGTACTTC
CDR3 protein: CASSQGKARGGARGEQYF
V gene: TRBV4-1
clone size: NA
J gene: TRBJ2-7
D gene: TRBD2

CDR3 DNA: TGCGCCAGCAGCTTAACAGGGGGACCTAATGAAAAACTGTTTTTT
CDR3 protein: CASSLTGGPNEKLFF
V gene: TRBV5-1
clone size: NA
J gene: TRBJ1-4
D gene: TRBD1

CDR3 DNA: TGTGCCAGCAGTGAAGCGGGCCAGGGGCAAGGAGAAAAACTGTTTTTT
CDR3 protein: CASSEAGQGQGEKLFF
V gene: TRBV2
clone size: NA
J gene: TRBJ1-4
D gene: NA

CDR3 DNA: TGTGCCAGCAGCAAAACCCCCGGACAGGGGGTCGGAGAGCAGTACTTC
CDR3 protein: CASSKTPGQGVGEQYF
V gene: TRBV21-1
clone size: once
J gene: TRBJ2-7
D gene: NA

CDR3 DNA: TGTGCCAGCAGTTACAGGGGAGAAACTTATGGCTACACCTTC
CDR3 protein: CASSYRGETYGYTF
V gene: TRBV2
clone size: NA
J gene: TRBJ1-2
D gene: TRBD1

CDR3 DNA: TGTGCCAGCAGCTTAGGGGTGGGACTCGAGCAGTTCTTC
CDR3 protein: CASSLGVGLEQFF
V gene: TRBV11-2
clone size: NA
J gene: TRBJ2-1
D gene: NA

CDR3 DNA: TGCGCCAGCAGCCCGCACCTGGGACTGAGCACCGGGGAGCTGTTTTTT
CDR3 protein: CASSPHLGLSTGELFF
V gene: TRBV5-1
clone size: NA
J gene: TRBJ2-2
D gene: NA

CDR3 DNA: TGTGCCAGCAGCGCAAGACTAACCACAGATACGCAGTATTTT
CDR3 protein: CASSARLTTDTQYF
V gene: TRBV5-4
clone size: NA
J gene: TRBJ2-3
D gene: NA